The 2 T cell receptor beta chains below were found in one sample sequenced in a study of T cell responses to AZD1222 COVID-19 vaccine. Measured with immunoSEQ multiplex PCR; TCRdb has only the in-frame clones, and not every one. The sample contains about 180,000 clones, around nine tenths of which appear only once. The material was peripheral blood, obtained on day 0 of AZD1222 vaccination. The receptors stem from an adult in good health.

J is TRBJ2-1 and V is TRBV7-3, with TRBD1 identical over 8 bases. This CDR3 has 14 amino acids. The J segment lost 5 bases and the V segment lost 5 bases, leaving 5 bases of the junction unmatched. Germline CDR1 and CDR2: SGHTA and FQGTGA. CDR3 sequence: CASSPGQANNEQFF. In DNA, the CDR3 is TGTGCCAGCAGCCCGGGACAGGCTAACAATGAGCAGTTCTTC.

The rearrangement uses TRBV13 and TRBJ2-1; 13 nucleotides agree with TRBD2. The CDR3 loop spans 16 amino acids. After removal of 4 bases from V and 6 bases from J, the junction contained 6 bases not matched to a gene. Germline CDR1 is PRHDT and CDR2 is FYEKMQ (reference sequence). This chain's CDR3 is CASSSATSGRANEQFF. Written as DNA, the CDR3 is TGTGCCAGCAGCTCCGCCACTAGCGGGAGGGCCAATGAGCAGTTCTTC.